A few counts support the clone carrying this T cell receptor beta chain. The target antigen is unknown. The sample is drawn from a study of T-cell reconstitution after alpha-beta-depleted transplantation in children. Using unique molecular identifiers, the investigators prepared the TCRbeta library. TCRdb re-derived calls from the PCR reads in MiXCR, one entry per CDR3 protein. This sample has some 550,000 distinct CDR3 sequences, with more than 20% found just once. Study-level findings and limits: At the one-year point after transplant, T-cell counts and TCRbeta diversity were found to come mostly from T cells that had been newly produced. Approximately two months post-transplant, alpha-beta T cells reportedly originated from several hundred expanded graft clones.

V lost 1 base and J lost 4, with 10 bases in between. The germline V gene encodes CDR1 SGHKS and CDR2 YYEKEE (reference sequence). The CDR3 totals 14 residues. Sequenced here: PBMCs, mostly from graft donor cells, sampled 360 days after TCRalphabeta/CD19-depleted stem cell transplant. This sequence originates from a boy under two years old who had a stem cell transplant for acute myeloid leukemia, so the T cells may come from the graft donor. This chain joins TRBV5-5 and TRBJ2-3; no clear D gene. This CDR3 reads CASSLLTVPDTQYF. The CDR3 nucleotides are TGTGCCAGCAGCTTGCTAACAGTTCCAGATACGCAGTATTTT.